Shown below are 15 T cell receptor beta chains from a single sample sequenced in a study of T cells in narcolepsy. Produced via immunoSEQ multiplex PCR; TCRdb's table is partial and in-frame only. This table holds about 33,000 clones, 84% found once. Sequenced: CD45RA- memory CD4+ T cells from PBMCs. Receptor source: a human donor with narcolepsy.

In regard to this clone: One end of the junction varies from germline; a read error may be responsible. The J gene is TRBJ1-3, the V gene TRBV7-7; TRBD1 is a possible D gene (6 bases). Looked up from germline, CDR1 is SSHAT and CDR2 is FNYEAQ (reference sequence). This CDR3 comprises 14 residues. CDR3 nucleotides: TGTGCTAGCAGCTTGGGGACACCTGGAAACACCATATATTTT. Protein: CASSLGTPGNTIYF.

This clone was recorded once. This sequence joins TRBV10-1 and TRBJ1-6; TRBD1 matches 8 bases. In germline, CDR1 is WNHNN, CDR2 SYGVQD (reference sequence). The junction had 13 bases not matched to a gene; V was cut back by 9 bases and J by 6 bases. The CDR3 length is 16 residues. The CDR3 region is CASNTRGTGFNSPLHF. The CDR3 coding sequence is TGCGCCAGTAACACACGCGGGACAGGCTTTAATTCACCCCTCCACTTT.

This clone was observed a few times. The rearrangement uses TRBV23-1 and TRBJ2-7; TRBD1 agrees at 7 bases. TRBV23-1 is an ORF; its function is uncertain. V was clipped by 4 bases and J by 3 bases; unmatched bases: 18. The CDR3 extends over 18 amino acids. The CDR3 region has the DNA TGCGCCAGCAGTCCAGACATGACCCCGGGACAGACGGACTACGAGCAGTACGTC. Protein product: CASSPDMTPGQTDYEQYV.

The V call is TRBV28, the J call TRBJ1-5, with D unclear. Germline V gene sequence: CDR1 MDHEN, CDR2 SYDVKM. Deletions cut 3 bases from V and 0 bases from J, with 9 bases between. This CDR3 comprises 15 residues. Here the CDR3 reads CASSFNGHSNQPQHF. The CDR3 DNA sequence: TGTGCCAGCAGTTTTAACGGCCATAGCAATCAGCCCCAGCATTTT.

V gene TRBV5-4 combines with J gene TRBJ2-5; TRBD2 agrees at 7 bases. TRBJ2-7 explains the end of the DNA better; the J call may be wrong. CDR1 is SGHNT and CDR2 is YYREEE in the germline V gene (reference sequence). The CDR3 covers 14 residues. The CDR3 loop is CASSLSGVSYEQYF. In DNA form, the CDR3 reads TGTGCCAGCAGCTTGAGCGGGGTCTCCTACGAGCAGTACTTC.

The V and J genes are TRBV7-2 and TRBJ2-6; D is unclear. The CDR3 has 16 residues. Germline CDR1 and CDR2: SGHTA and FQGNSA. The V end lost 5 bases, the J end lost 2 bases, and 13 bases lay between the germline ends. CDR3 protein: CASSPQGSPGANVLTF. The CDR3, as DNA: TGTGCCAGCAGCCCTCAAGGATCCCCTGGGGCCAACGTCCTGACTTTC.

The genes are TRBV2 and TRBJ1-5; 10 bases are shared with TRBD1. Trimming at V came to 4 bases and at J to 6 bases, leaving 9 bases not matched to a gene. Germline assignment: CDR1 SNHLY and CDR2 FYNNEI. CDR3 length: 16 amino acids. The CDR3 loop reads CASSVASTGGSQPQHF. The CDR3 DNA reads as TGTGCCAGCAGTGTTGCGTCGACAGGGGGCAGTCAGCCCCAGCATTTT.

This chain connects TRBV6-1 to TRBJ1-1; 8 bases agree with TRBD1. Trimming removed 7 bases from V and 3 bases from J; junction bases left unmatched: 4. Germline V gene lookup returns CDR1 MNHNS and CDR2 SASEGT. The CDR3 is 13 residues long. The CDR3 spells CASTRTGHTEAFF. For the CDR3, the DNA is TGTGCCAGCACTAGGACAGGGCACACTGAAGCTTTCTTT.

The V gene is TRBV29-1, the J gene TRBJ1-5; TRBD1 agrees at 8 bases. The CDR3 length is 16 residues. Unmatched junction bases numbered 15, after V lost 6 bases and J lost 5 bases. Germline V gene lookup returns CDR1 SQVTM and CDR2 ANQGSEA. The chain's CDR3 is CSVKIGQGGVDQPQHF. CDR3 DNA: TGCAGCGTAAAAATCGGACAGGGCGGTGTTGATCAGCCCCAGCATTTT.

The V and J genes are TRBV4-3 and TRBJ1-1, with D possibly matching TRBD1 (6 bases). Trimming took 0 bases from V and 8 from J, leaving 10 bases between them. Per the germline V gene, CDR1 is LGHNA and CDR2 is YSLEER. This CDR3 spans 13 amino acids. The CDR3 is CASSQEGGFEAFF. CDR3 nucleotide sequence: TGCGCCAGCAGCCAAGAAGGGGGGTTCGAAGCTTTCTTT.

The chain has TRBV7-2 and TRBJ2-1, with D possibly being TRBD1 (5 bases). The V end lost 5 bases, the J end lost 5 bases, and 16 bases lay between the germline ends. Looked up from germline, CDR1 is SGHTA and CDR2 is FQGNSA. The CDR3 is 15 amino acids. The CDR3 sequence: CASSHGQPPHNEQFF. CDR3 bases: TGTGCCAGCAGCCATGGACAACCCCCTCACAATGAGCAGTTCTTC.

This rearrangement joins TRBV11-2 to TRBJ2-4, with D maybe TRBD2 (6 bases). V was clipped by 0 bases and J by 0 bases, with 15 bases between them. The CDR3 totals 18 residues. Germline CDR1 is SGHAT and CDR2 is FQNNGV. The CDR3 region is CASSLDRGSGQAKNIQYF. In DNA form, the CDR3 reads TGTGCCAGCAGCTTAGATCGGGGGTCAGGGCAAGCCAAAAACATTCAGTACTTC.

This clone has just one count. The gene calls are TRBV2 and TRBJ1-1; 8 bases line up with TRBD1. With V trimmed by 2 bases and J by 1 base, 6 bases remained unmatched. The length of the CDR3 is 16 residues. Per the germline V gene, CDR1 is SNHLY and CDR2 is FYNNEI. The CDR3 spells CASSERRTGTNTEAFF. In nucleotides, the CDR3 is TGTGCCAGCAGTGAAAGACGGACAGGGACGAACACTGAAGCTTTCTTT.

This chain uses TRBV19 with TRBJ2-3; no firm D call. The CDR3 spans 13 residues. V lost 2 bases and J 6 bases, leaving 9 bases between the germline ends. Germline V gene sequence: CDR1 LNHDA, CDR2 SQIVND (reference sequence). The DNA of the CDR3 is TGTGCCAGTAGTATAACGACAAGGGATACGCAGTATTTT. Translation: CASSITTRDTQYF.

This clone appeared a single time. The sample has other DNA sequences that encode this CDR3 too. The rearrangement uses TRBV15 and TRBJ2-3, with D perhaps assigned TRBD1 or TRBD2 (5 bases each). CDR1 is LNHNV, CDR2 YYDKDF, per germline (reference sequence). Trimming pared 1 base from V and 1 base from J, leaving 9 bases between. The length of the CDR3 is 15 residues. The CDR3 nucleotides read TGTGCCACCAGCAGAGGTGGGGGTGGCACAGATACGCAGTATTTT. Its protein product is CATSRGGGGTDTQYF.